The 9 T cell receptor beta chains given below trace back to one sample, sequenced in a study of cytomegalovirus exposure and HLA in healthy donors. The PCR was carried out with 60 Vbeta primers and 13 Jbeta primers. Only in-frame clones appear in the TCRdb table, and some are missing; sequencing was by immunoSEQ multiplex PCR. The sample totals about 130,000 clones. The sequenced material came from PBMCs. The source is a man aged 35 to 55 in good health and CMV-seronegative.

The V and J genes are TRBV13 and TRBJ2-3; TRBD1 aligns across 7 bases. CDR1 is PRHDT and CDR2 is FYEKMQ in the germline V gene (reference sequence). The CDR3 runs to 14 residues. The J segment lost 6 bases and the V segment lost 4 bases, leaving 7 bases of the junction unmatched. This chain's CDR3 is CASSSTGWGDTQYF. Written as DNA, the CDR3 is TGTGCCAGCAGCTCGACAGGGTGGGGGGATACGCAGTATTTT.

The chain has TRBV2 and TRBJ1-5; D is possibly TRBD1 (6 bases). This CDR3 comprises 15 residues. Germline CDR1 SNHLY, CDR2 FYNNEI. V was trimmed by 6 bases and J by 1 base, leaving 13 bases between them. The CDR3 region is CASRWGQESNQPQHF. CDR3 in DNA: TGTGCCAGCAGATGGGGACAAGAGAGCAATCAGCCCCAGCATTTT. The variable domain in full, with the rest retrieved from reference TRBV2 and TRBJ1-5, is EPEVTQTPSHQVTQMGQEVILRCVPISNHLYFYWYRQILGQKVEFLVSFYNNEISEKSEIFDDQFSVERPDGSNFTLKIRSTKLEDSAMYFCASRWGQESNQPQHFGDGTRLSIL.

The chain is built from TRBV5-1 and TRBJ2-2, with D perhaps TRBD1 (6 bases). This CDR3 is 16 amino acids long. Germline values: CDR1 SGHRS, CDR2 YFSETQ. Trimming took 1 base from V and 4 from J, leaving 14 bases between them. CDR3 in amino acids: CASSLPPGQATGELFF. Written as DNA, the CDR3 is TGCGCCAGCAGCTTGCCTCCGGGACAAGCCACCGGGGAGCTGTTTTTT.

The CDR3 is CASSLDGSHEQFF. As DNA, the CDR3 is TGTGCCAGCAGCTTAGACGGGAGCCATGAGCAGTTCTTC. This chain connects TRBV11-3 to TRBJ2-1, with D perhaps matching TRBD2 (6 bases). Germline assignment: CDR1 SGHNT and CDR2 YENEEA. This CDR3 contains 13 residues. V lost 0 bases and J 8 bases, leaving 8 bases between the germline ends.

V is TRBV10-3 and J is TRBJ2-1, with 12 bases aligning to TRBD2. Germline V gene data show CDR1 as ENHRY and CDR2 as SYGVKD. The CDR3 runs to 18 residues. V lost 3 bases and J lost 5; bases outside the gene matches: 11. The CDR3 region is CAISESLRASGRDNEQFF. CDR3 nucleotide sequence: TGTGCCATCAGTGAAAGTCTTAGGGCTAGCGGGAGGGACAATGAGCAGTTCTTC.

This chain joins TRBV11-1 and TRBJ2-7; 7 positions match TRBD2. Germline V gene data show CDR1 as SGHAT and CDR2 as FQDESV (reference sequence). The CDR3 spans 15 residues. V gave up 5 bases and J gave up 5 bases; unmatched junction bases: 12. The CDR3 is CASSRLGGSYDEQYF. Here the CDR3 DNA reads TGTGCCAGCAGCCGCCTCGGCGGGAGTTACGACGAGCAGTACTTC. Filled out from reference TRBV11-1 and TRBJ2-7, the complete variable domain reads EAEVAQSPRYKITEKSQAVAFWCDPISGHATLYWYRQILGQGPELLVQFQDESVVDDSQLPKDRFSAERLKGVDSTLKIQPAELGDSAMYLCASSRLGGSYDEQYFGPGTRLTVT.

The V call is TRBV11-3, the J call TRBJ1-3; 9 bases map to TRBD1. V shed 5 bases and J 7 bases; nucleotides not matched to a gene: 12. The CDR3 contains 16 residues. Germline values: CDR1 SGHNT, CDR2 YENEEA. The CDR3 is CASSRSLQGAMNTIYF. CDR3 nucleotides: TGTGCCAGCAGCCGAAGCCTACAGGGGGCGATGAACACCATATATTTT.

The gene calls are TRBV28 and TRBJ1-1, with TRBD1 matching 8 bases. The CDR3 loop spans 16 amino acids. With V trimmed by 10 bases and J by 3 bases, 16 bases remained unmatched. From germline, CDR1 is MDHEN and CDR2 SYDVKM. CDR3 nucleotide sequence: TGTGCCACGCACCGAGCCCTACAGGGGGGTTACACTGAAGCTTTCTTT. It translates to CATHRALQGGYTEAFF.

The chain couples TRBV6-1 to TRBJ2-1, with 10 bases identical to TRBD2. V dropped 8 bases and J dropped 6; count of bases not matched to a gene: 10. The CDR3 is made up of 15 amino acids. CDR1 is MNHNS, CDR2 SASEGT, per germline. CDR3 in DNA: TGTGCCAGCCCGGGGGCTAGCGGGGGCCCCAATGAGCAGTTCTTC. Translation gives CASPGASGGPNEQFF.